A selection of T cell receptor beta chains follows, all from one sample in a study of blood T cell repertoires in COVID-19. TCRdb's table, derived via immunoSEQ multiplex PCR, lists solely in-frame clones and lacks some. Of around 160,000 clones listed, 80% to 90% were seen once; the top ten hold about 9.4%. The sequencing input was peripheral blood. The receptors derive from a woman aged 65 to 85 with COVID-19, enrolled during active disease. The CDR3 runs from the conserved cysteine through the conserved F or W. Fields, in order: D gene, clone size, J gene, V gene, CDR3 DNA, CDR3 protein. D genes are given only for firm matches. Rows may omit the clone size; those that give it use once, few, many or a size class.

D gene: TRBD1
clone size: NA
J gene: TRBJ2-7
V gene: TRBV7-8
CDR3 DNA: TGTGCCAGCAGCCGGACAGGGAACAGAGAGCAGTACTTC
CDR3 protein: CASSRTGNREQYF

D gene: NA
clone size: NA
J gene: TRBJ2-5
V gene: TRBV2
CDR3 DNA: TGTGCCAGCAGTTCTTCCCGGACTCAAGAGACCCAGTACTTC
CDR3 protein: CASSSSRTQETQYF

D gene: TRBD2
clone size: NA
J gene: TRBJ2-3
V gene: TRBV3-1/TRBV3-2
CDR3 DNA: TGTGCCAGCAGCCAAACTAGCGGGGGGCTCTTATATTTT
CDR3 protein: CASSQTSGGLLYF

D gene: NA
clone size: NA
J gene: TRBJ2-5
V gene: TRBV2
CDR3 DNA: TGTGCCAGCAGTGGGTATCGGTCCGAGACCCAGTACTTC
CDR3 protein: CASSGYRSETQYF

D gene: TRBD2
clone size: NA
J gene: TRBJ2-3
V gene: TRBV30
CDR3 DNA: TGTGCCTGGAGTGTCACACTAGCGGGGCACACAGATACGCAGTATTTT
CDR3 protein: CAWSVTLAGHTDTQYF

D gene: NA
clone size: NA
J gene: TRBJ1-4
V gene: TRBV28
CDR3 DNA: TGTGCCAGCAGTTTATCCCAGTCCCATGAAAAACTGTTTTTT
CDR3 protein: CASSLSQSHEKLFF

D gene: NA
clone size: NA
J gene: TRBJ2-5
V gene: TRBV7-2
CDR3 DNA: TGTGCCAGCAGCTTAGCGGATGTCAGGGAGACCCAGTACTTC
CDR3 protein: CASSLADVRETQYF

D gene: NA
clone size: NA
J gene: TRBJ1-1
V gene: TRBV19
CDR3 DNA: TGTGCCAGTAGATTTACAGAGAACACTGAAGCTTTCTTT
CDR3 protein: CASRFTENTEAFF

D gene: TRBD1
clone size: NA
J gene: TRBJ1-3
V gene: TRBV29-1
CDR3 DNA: TGCAGCGTTGAAATTGGACAGGGCGCTGGAAACACCATATATTTT
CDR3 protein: CSVEIGQGAGNTIYF

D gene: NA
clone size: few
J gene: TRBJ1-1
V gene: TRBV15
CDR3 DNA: TGTGCCACGTCGGGACACGGGAACACTGAAGCTTTCTTT
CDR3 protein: CATSGHGNTEAFF

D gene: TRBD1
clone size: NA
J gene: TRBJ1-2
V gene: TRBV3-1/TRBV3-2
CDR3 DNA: TGTGCCAGCAGCCTCGGGACAGCGTATGGCTACACCTTC
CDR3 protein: CASSLGTAYGYTF

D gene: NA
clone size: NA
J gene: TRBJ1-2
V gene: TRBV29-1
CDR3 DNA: TGCAGCGTGGGACAATCGTGGGATGGCTACACCTTC
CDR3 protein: CSVGQSWDGYTF

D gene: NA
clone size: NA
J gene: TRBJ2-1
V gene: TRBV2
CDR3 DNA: TGTGCCAGCAAGAGTTACAATGAGCAGTTCTTC
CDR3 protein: CASKSYNEQFF

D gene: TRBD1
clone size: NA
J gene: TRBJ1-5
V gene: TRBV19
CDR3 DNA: TGTGCCAGTAGTACCCGCCCAGGGGGCAGCAATCAGCCCCAGCATTTT
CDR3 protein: CASSTRPGGSNQPQHF

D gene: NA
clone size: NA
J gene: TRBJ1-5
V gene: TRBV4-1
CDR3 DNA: TGCGCCAGCAGCCGCGGAAGCAATCAGCCCCAGCATTTT
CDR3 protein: CASSRGSNQPQHF

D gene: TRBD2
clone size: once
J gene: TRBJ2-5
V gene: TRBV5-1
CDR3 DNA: TGCGCCAGCAGCTTGGCAGCGGGAGAAGAGACCCAGTACTTC
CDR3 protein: CASSLAAGEETQYF

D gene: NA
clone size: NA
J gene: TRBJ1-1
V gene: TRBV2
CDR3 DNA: TGTGCCAGCAGTGAAGTGGCAGGCGTTGAAGCTTTCTTT
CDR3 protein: CASSEVAGVEAFF

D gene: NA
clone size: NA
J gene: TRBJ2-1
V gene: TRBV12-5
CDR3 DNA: TGTGCTAGTGGTTTATGGGGGCCGTACAATGAGCAGTTCTTC
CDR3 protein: CASGLWGPYNEQFF

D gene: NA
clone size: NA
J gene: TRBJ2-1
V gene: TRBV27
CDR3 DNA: TGTGCCAGCAGCCTCGGGGGAACCTACAATGAGCAGTTCTTC
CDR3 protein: CASSLGGTYNEQFF

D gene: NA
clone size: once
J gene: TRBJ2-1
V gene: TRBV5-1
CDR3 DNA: TGCGCCAGCGGCGAAACCGGGACTCCGAACAATGAGCAGTTCTTC
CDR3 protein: CASGETGTPNNEQFF